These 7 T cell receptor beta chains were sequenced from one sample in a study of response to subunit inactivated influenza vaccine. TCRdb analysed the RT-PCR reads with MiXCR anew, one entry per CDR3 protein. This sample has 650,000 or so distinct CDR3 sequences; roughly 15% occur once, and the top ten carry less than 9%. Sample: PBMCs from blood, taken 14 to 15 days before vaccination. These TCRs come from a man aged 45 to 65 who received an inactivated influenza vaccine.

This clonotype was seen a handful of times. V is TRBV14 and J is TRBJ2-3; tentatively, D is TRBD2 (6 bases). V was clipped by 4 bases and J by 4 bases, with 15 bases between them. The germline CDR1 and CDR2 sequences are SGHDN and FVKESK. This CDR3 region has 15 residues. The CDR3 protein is CASSPYPSEPDTQYF. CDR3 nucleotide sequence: TGTGCCAGCAGCCCTTATCCTAGCGAACCAGATACGCAGTATTTT.

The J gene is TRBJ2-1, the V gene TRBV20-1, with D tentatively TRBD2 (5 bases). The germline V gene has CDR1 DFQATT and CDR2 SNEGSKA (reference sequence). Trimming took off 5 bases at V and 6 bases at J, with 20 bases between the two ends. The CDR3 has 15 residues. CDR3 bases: TGCAGTGCTGGAAACGGGGATAGCTTTCTCAATGAGCAGTTCTTC. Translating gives CSAGNGDSFLNEQFF.

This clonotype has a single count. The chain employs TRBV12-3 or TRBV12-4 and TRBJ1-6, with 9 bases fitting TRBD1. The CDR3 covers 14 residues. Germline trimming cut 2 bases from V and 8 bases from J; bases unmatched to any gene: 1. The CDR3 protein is CASSLTGGHSPLHF. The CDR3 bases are TGTGCCAGCAGTTTAACAGGGGGCCATTCACCCCTCCACTTT.

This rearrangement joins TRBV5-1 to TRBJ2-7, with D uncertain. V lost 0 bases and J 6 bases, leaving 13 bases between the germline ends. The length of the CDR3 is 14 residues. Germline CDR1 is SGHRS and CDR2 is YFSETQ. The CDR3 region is CASSLAGRASEQYF. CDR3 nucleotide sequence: TGCGCCAGCAGCTTGGCCGGCCGTGCATCCGAGCAGTACTTC.

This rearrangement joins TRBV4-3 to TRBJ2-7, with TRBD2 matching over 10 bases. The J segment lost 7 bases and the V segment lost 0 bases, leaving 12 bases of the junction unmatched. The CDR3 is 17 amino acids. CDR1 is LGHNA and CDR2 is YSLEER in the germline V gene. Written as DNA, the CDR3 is TGCGCCAGCAGCCAAGAATGGAGAGCGGGAGGGCCTCGGGAGCAGTACTTC. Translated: CASSQEWRAGGPREQYF.

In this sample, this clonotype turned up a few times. The CDR3 DNA is TGTGCCAGCAGTCGAAGCGTGTCGAAACCTGAAGCTTTCTTT. As protein: CASSRSVSKPEAFF. The chain has TRBV7-8 and TRBJ1-1; D is undetermined. This CDR3 comprises 14 residues. Germline V gives CDR1 SGHVS, CDR2 FQNEAQ. Trimming removed 6 bases at V and 6 bases at J, with 17 bases between.

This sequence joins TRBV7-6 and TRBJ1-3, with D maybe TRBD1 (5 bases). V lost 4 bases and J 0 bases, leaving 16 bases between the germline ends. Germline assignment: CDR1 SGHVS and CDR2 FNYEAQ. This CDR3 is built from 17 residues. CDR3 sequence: CASSSSTPGSSGNTIYF. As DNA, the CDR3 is TGTGCCAGCAGCTCCAGTACCCCAGGGAGCTCTGGAAACACCATATATTTT.